The clone carrying this T cell receptor (beta chain) was detected many times. The data derive from a study of blood T cell repertoires in COVID-19. Background on the study: Samples taken during acute and convalescent COVID-19 were collected in the United States, Italy and Spain.

The CDR3 spans 15 residues. V lost 3 bases, J lost 6 bases, and 15 bases lay in between. CDR1 and CDR2 (germline): MNHNS, SASEGT. Per the original methods: Amplifying reference gene primers gave estimates of nucleated cell counts. Using immunoSEQ multiplex PCR, the repertoire was profiled, and TCRdb retains in-frame clones only, with some absent. The DNA was the basis for D and trimming; V, J and clone size are from that table. The sample has under 200,000 clones, 89% seen once; the top ten hold about 8.1%. Residents of about 25 US areas, aged roughly 18 to 89 years, made up the participants. Cohort 3 donors were reported recovered after two negative PCRs, clearance, or symptom resolution.

The chain has TRBV6-1 and TRBJ2-1, with D maybe TRBD2 (5 bases). The source material was PBMCs or T cells enriched from blood (not recorded which). The sequence was obtained from a woman under 30 who had recovered from COVID-19. As DNA, the CDR3 is TGTGCCAGCAGTGATGGCCCCGAGGGTGGCAATGAGCAGTTCTTC. Amino acids: CASSDGPEGGNEQFF.